One sample yielded the 15 T cell receptor beta chains listed below, sequenced in a study of T-cell memory formation after mild COVID-19. MiXCR, applied by TCRdb to the 5' RACE reads, yields one record per CDR3 protein. Of 180,000 or so distinct CDR3 sequences in the sample, under 14% were seen once. Sequencing was carried out using PBMCs or a T cell subset sorted from them (not recorded which). Every receptor here comes from a man aged 18 to 29 who had mild COVID-19 (a few samples of this study predate the infection). Cell type and time point are not known.

CDR3 in amino acids: CASSLVGGSSTDTQYF. The CDR3, as DNA: TGTGCCAGCAGCTTGGTCGGGGGGTCTAGCACAGATACGCAGTATTTT. The chain recombines TRBV5-6 with TRBJ2-3, with TRBD2 identical over 7 bases. Germline V gene data show CDR1 as SGHDT and CDR2 as YYEEEE. The CDR3 has 16 amino acids. Trimming at V came to 0 bases and at J to 0 bases, leaving 4 bases not matched to a gene.

The chain is built from TRBV7-2 and TRBJ1-2; TRBD1 matches 8 bases. V gave up 1 base and J gave up 3 bases; unmatched junction bases: 4. Germline CDR1 is SGHTA and CDR2 is FQGNSA. The CDR3 runs to 15 residues. The CDR3 DNA sequence: TGTGCCAGCAGCTTAGGCGGACAGGGCTACTATGGCTACACCTTC. It yields the protein CASSLGGQGYYGYTF.

This clonotype appeared many times. The chain has TRBV28 and TRBJ1-5, with 7 bases lining up with TRBD1. The CDR3 is 16 amino acids. The germline CDR1 and CDR2 sequences are MDHEN and SYDVKM. J gave up 4 bases and V 6 bases, and 12 bases lay outside the gene matches. The CDR3 sequence: CASRIFRDSSNQPQHF. The CDR3 DNA sequence: TGTGCCAGCAGGATATTCCGGGACAGCTCTAATCAGCCCCAGCATTTT.

This clonotype has more than one count but fewer than ten. V usage is TRBV12-3 or TRBV12-4 and J usage is TRBJ2-1; 9 bases agree with TRBD1. The CDR3 covers 15 residues. The junction had 6 bases not matched to a gene; V was cut back by 5 bases and J by 4 bases. CDR3 nucleotides: TGTGCCAGCAGTCGCCGCGACAGGGGGTACAATGAGCAGTTCTTC. This codes for CASSRRDRGYNEQFF.

This clonotype was seen only a few times. The chain is built from TRBV29-1 and TRBJ2-3, with 11 bases that match TRBD2. This CDR3 has 15 amino acids. The germline V gene encodes CDR1 SQVTM and CDR2 ANQGSEA. Losses at the gene ends were 7 bases for V and 1 base for J; bases not matched to a gene: 7. The CDR3 nucleotides are TGCAGCGGAGACACGGGACTAGCGGGCACAGATACGCAGTATTTT. As protein: CSGDTGLAGTDTQYF.

The chain employs TRBV7-2 and TRBJ1-2; D gene uncertain. The CDR3 sequence is 14 residues long. V shed 1 base and J shed 0 bases, with 6 bases lying between them. Germline V gene sequence: CDR1 SGHTA, CDR2 FQGNSA. The CDR3 spells CASSLGASNYGYTF. CDR3 nucleotides: TGTGCCAGCAGCTTAGGAGCATCTAACTATGGCTACACCTTC.

This clonotype has a single count. V gene TRBV12-3 or TRBV12-4 combines with J gene TRBJ2-5; D is possibly TRBD1 (5 bases). The CDR3 has 13 amino acids. The ends were cut back, 7 bases at V and 5 bases at J, with 14 bases in the middle. The CDR3 DNA sequence: TGTGCCAGCACCTGGGGCGACTGGGAGACCCAGTACTTC. Amino acid sequence: CASTWGDWETQYF.

The table lists this clonotype with many counts. The chain has TRBV7-2 and TRBJ2-7, with unresolved D. Germline loops: CDR1 SGHTA, CDR2 FQGNSA. The CDR3 loop spans 14 amino acids. V lost 4 bases, J lost 3 bases, and 13 bases lay in between. The CDR3 sequence: CASSSPGGGYEQYF. CDR3 DNA sequence: TGTGCCAGCAGCTCCCCCGGCGGCGGCTACGAGCAGTACTTC. The full variable domain, completed using reference TRBV7-2 and TRBJ2-7, is GAGVSQSPSNKVTEKGKDVELRCDPISGHTALYWYRQSLGQGLEFLIYFQGNSAPDKSGLPSDRFSAERTGGSVSTLTIQRTQQEDSAVYLCASSSPGGGYEQYFGPGTRLTVT.

This clonotype appeared a few times. The chain is built from TRBV7-7 and TRBJ2-2, with D unresolved. The CDR3 has 12 residues. V was pared by 3 bases and J by 6 bases, with 5 bases between. Germline V gene sequence: CDR1 SSHAT, CDR2 FNYEAQ (reference sequence). CDR3 region: CASSLGSGELFF. The CDR3 bases are TGTGCCAGCAGCTTGGGGTCCGGGGAGCTGTTTTTT. The whole variable domain, remainder taken from reference TRBV7-7 and TRBJ2-2, is GAGVSQSPRYKVTKRGQDVTLRCDPISSHATLYWYQQALGQGPEFLTYFNYEAQPDKSGLPSDRFSAERPEGSISTLTIQRTEQRDSAMYRCASSLGSGELFFGEGSRLTVL.

This clonotype was recorded a few times. V gene TRBV2 combines with J gene TRBJ1-4; D gene unclear. The V and J ends lost 2 bases and 10 bases respectively, with 14 bases between them. The CDR3 is 14 amino acids. Germline V gene data show CDR1 as SNHLY and CDR2 as FYNNEI. CDR3 in amino acids: CASSELSSGAKLFF. CDR3 nucleotides: TGTGCCAGCAGTGAACTCTCTTCAGGAGCAAAACTGTTTTTT.

In its sample, this clonotype was seen many times. The chain couples TRBV29-1 to TRBJ2-3, with a weak D call TRBD1 (5 bases). V was pared by 1 base and J by 1 base, with 6 bases between. Germline V gene sequence: CDR1 SQVTM, CDR2 ANQGSEA. There are 13 residues in the CDR3. For the CDR3, the DNA is TGCAGCGTTGAAGTAGGGGGCACAGATACGCAGTATTTT. Protein: CSVEVGGTDTQYF.

The V and J genes are TRBV4-2 and TRBJ1-4; D is possibly TRBD1 (5 bases). Trimming stripped 1 base from V and 3 bases from J, with 15 bases between. The CDR3 loop spans 17 amino acids. Germline V gene lookup returns CDR1 LGHNA and CDR2 YNFKEQ. The CDR3 DNA sequence: TGTGCCAGCAGCCAAGGGACCATGCAGGGTCCTAATGAAAAACTGTTTTTT. Protein product: CASSQGTMQGPNEKLFF.

CDR3 in amino acids: CASSTLLAGVSYEQYF. The CDR3 DNA sequence: TGTGCCAGCAGCACCCTTTTGGCGGGGGTCTCCTACGAGCAGTACTTC. The chain joins TRBV11-2 to TRBJ2-7, with 7 bases aligning to TRBD2. The CDR3 is 16 residues long. The V segment lost 5 bases and the J segment 0 bases; nucleotides outside the gene matches: 10. Germline V gives CDR1 SGHAT, CDR2 FQNNGV.

This clonotype was seen a few times. This sequence joins TRBV6-5 and TRBJ2-1; TRBD2 might be the D (5 bases). Trimming removed 2 bases at V and 1 base at J, with 9 bases between. From germline, CDR1 is MNHEY and CDR2 SVGAGI. The CDR3 extends over 15 amino acids. In DNA form, the CDR3 reads TGTGCCAGCAGTTACACTAGTGGGTCCTACAATGAGCAGTTCTTC. Its protein is CASSYTSGSYNEQFF.

V usage is TRBV7-3 and J usage is TRBJ1-1; perhaps TRBD1 as D (5 bases). The CDR3 is 13 residues long. CDR1 and CDR2 from the germline V gene are SGHTA and FQGTGA. With 5 bases removed from V and 4 bases from J, the gap between germline ends came to 11 bases. The CDR3: CASSPGWGTEAFF. The CDR3 nucleotides are TGTGCCAGCAGCCCAGGGTGGGGCACTGAAGCTTTCTTT.